This T cell receptor (beta chain) was retrieved from a study of blood T cell repertoires in COVID-19. At the level of the study: Italy, Spain and the United States were the sources of the convalescent and acute COVID-19 samples.

Sequencing used immunoSEQ multiplex PCR; TCRdb keeps in-frame clones, though not all of them. This table has some 41,000 clones, about 90% appearing once. The V gene's germline CDR1 is SGHTA and CDR2 FQGNSA. The length of the CDR3 is 13 residues. Trimming shortened V by 1 base and J by 8 bases, and 6 bases separated the two germline ends. What was sequenced was peripheral blood. The origin of this receptor is a human donor in a cohort sampled during active COVID-19. The chain links TRBV7-2 to TRBJ1-6; the D is unclear. CDR3 amino acids: CASSLVFYSPLHF. The CDR3 DNA follows: TGTGCCAGCAGCTTAGTTTTCTATTCACCCCTCCACTTT.